This note documents a single TCR beta chain sequence. Some clones are missing from TCRdb's copy, which holds only in-frame ones; the method was immunoSEQ multiplex PCR. Among some 60,000 clones listed, just under 90% were seen once. This sample was taken from a study of technical replicates of blood from a handful of donors. Germline V gene sequence: CDR1 SGHNT, CDR2 YENEEA. After removal of 5 bases from V and 2 bases from J, the junction contained 4 bases not matched to a gene. This CDR3 comprises 14 residues. This TCR was recovered from a human donor in good health. Some clones in this sample may be carry-over from other donors' samples. This rearrangement joins TRBV11-3 to TRBJ2-3; 7 bases map to TRBD2. Sequenced: PBMCs. CDR3 region: CASSRGGFTDTQYF. The CDR3 coding sequence is TGTGCCAGCAGCCGCGGGGGTTTCACAGATACGCAGTATTTT.